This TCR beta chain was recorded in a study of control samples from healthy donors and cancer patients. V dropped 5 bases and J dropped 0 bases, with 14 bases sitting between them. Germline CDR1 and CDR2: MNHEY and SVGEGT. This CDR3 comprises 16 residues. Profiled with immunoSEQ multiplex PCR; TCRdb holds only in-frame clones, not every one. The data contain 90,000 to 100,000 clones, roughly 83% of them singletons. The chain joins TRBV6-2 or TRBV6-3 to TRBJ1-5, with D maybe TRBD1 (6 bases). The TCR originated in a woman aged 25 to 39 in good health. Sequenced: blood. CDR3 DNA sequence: TGTGCCAGCAGTCAGGGGATCCATAATAGCAATCAGCCCCAGCATTTT. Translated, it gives CASSQGIHNSNQPQHF.